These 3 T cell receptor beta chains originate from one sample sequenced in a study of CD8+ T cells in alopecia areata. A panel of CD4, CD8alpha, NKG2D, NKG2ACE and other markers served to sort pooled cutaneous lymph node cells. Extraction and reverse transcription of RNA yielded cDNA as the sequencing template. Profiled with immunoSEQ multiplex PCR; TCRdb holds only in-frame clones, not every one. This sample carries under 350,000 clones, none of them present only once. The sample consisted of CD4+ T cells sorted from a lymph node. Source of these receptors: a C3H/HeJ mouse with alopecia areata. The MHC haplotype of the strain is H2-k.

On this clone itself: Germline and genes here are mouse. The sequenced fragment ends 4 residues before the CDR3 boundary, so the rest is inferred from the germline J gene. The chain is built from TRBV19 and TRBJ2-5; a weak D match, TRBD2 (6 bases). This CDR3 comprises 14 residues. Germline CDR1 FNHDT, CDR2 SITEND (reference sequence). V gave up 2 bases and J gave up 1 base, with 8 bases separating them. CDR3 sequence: CASSMVGDQDTQYF. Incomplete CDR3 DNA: TGTGCCAGCAGTATGGTGGGGGACCAAGAC.

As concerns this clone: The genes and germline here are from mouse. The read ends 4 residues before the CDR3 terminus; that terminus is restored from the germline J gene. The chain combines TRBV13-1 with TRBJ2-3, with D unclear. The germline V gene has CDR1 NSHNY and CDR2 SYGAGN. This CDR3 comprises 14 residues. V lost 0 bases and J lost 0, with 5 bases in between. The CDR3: CASSDAVSAETLYF. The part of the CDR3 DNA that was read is TGTGCCAGCAGTGATGCAGTCAGTGCAGAA.

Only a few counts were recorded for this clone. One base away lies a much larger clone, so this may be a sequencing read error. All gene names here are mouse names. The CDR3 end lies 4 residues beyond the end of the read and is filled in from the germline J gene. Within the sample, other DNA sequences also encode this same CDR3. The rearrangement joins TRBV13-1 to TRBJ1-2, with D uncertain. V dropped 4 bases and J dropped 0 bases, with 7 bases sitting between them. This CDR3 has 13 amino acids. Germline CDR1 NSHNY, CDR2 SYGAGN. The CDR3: CASSPTTNSDYTF. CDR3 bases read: TGTGCCAGCAGTCCTACAACAAACTCC.